The sequence of this T cell receptor (beta chain) was determined in a study of T cells in Graves' hyperthyroidism and ophthalmopathy. Whole-study results and caveats: Blood also held most thyroid clonotypes expanded beyond 0.001.

RNA transcripts served as the template for amplifying TCR beta CDR3 regions. Carried out on the TCR CDR3, a first-round RT-PCR used the HTBI primer set. Via MiXCR, TCRdb re-called the multiplex PCR reads, giving one row per CDR3 protein. The table includes fewer than 400,000 distinct CDR3 sequences, around 16% detected once. This clonotype was recorded many times. The antigen is undetermined. Relative to the germline gene, one junction end is altered; a read error may explain this. Patients aged 18 to 65 had newly diagnosed hyperthyroidism of under 2 months' duration. Diagnoses used clinical symptoms, serum thyroxine and TRAb, thyroid ultrasound and orbital computed tomography. The source is a man under 40 with Graves' hyperthyroidism. The sample taken for sequencing was blood.

The CDR3 nucleotides read TGCGCCAGCAGCGAATACAATGAGCAGTTCTTC. This gives the protein CASSEYNEQFF. The chain links TRBV2 to TRBJ2-1; D gene ambiguous. The CDR3 extends over 11 amino acids. Per germline, CDR1 SNHLY and CDR2 FYNNEI.